Listed below are T cell receptor beta chains from one sample, sequenced in a study of control samples from healthy donors and cancer patients. Method: immunoSEQ multiplex PCR; TCRdb's copy keeps in-frame clones and lacks some. The data hold 85,000 to 100,000 clones, with more than 80% observed a single time. Input material: blood. The receptors here all came from a man between 18 and 29 years old in good health. Each CDR3 is given with its conserved first and last residue. The D gene is left open where the match is weak. A row's size may be missing; if present it is once, few, many or a size class.

abundance,v_gene,j_gene,d_gene,CDR3nt,CDR3aa
.,TRBV11-3,TRBJ1-1,TRBD1,TGTGCCAGCAGCCAGACCAGGGGGACTGAAGCTTTCTTT,CASSQTRGTEAFF
.,TRBV6-1,TRBJ1-6,.,TGTGCCAGCAGTGAAGCTTTGACAGGCCGTTCACCCCTCCACTTT,CASSEALTGRSPLHF
once,TRBV25-1,TRBJ1-1,.,TGTGCCAGCAGTGATCCCCGGCCCGGCACTGAAGCTTTCTTT,CASSDPRPGTEAFF
.,TRBV7-9,TRBJ1-2,.,TGTGCCAGCAGCTTAGGATGGGCCACCTATGGCTACACCTTC,CASSLGWATYGYTF
.,TRBV12-3/TRBV12-4,TRBJ1-1,TRBD1,TGTGCCAGCGCAGGGGGCACTGAAGCTTTCTTT,CASAGGTEAFF
.,TRBV6-2/TRBV6-3,TRBJ2-5,TRBD2,TGTGCCAGCAGGCCTGGACTAGCGGAAGAGACCCAGTACTTC,CASRPGLAEETQYF
.,TRBV15,TRBJ2-1,.,TGTGCCACCAGCGGTTGGGTCCCGGGAGATTCCTACAATGAGCAGTTCTTC,CATSGWVPGDSYNEQFF
.,TRBV6-1,TRBJ2-1,TRBD2,TGTGCCAGCAGTGAAGTTTCGTATAGCGGGAGGGGCGAGCAGTTCTTC,CASSEVSYSGRGEQFF
.,TRBV2,TRBJ1-5,.,TGTGCCAGCAGTGAAGAGGGGGAGAGCAATCAGCCCCAGCATTTT,CASSEEGESNQPQHF
.,TRBV7-9,TRBJ1-2,.,TGTGCCAGCAGCTTAGGAGGGTTGGGCTATGGCTACACCTTC,CASSLGGLGYGYTF
.,TRBV6-6,TRBJ1-6,TRBD1,TGTGCCAGCAGTTACCTGGACAGGGGTGATTCACCCCTCCACTTT,CASSYLDRGDSPLHF
.,TRBV28,TRBJ1-5,.,TGTGCCAGCAGTTTCCGGCCGGTTAGGGTTCAGCCCCAGCATTTT,CASSFRPVRVQPQHF
.,TRBV4-2,TRBJ2-7,.,TGTGCCAGCAGCCAAGATATCGGTCCCTACGAGCAGTACTTC,CASSQDIGPYEQYF
.,TRBV30,TRBJ1-4,.,TGTGCCTGGAGTGTACAGGAACAGTGGGATGAAAAACTGTTTTTT,CAWSVQEQWDEKLFF
few,TRBV29-1,TRBJ2-5,TRBD1,TGCAGCGTTGCGCAGGGGGCGAGGGAGACCCAGTACTTC,CSVAQGARETQYF
.,TRBV5-1,TRBJ2-7,.,TGCGCCAGCAGCTCTTCCTACGAGCAGTACTTC,CASSSSYEQYF
once,TRBV7-9,TRBJ2-1,TRBD1,TGTGCCAGCAGCCCCCGACAGGGGGTCTACAATGAGCAGTTCTTC,CASSPRQGVYNEQFF
.,TRBV9,TRBJ2-2,.,TGTGCCAGCAGCGTAGGCGGGGCAACCGCAAATCGGGAGCTGTTTTTT,CASSVGGATANRELFF
.,TRBV3-1/TRBV3-2,TRBJ2-7,.,TGTGCCAGCAGCCGTTCGGGGGTAACTGGGAAGAGTTACGAGCAGTACTTC,CASSRSGVTGKSYEQYF
.,TRBV6-5,TRBJ2-1,.,TGTGCCAGCAGTTACACGGACGGAAACAATGAGCAGTTCTTC,CASSYTDGNNEQFF
few,TRBV14,TRBJ2-7,TRBD2,TGTGCCAGCAGCCCCTGGGGGGGTTTCAGTGACGAGCAGTACTTC,CASSPWGGFSDEQYF
.,TRBV30,TRBJ1-5,.,TGTGCCTGGAGTTCTGGGGGAGGGAGGGCCGAGCCCCAGCATTTT,CAWSSGGGRAEPQHF
.,TRBV5-1,TRBJ2-5,.,TGCGCCAGCAGCTTGGGTCTAGGCCAAGAGACCCAGTACTTC,CASSLGLGQETQYF
.,TRBV5-6,TRBJ1-2,TRBD1,TGTGCCAGCAACACAGGGGGCCTAGCTAACTATGGCTACACCTTC,CASNTGGLANYGYTF